This T cell receptor beta chain was identified during a study of T cell repertoires in cytomegalovirus infection. Study in general: Well-studied HLA-B-restricted epitopes and recently identified HLA-C-restricted epitopes of CMV were both used in the study. Evidence of both CMV infection and a matching HLA type came from public TCR beta signatures. General study results and limits: Carriers of CMV and the relevant HLA type were discriminated by public TCR beta frequency. HLA-C-restricted CMV clonotypes gave the most frequent clonotype in two of eight donors.

TCRdb re-called the reads through MiXCR, storing one row per CDR3 protein. This table has hundreds of thousands of distinct CDR3 sequences, approximately 31% appearing once. A word on this clonotype: What it recognizes is unknown. A junction boundary mismatches the germline segment, possibly from a read error.

The sequence was collected from a human donor in good health (CMV status not recorded). Some clones in this sample may be carry-over from other donors' samples. This material consisted of cultured CD8+ T cells from PBMCs, taken from culture after CMV antigen stimulation.

This chain's CDR3 is CASNRTSLAKNIQYF. For the CDR3, the DNA is TGTGCTAGCAACCGGACATCTCTAGCCAAAAACATTCAGTACTTC. The genes are TRBV7-7 and TRBJ2-4, with D maybe TRBD1 (5 bases). The CDR3 has 15 amino acids. In germline, CDR1 is SSHAT, CDR2 FNYEAQ (reference sequence).